These 24 T cell receptor beta chains share one sample of origin, sequenced in a study of identical twins' blood T cells. TCRdb reprocessed the 5' RACE reads with MiXCR, giving one entry per CDR3 protein. The sample lists hundreds of thousands of distinct CDR3 sequences, roughly 30% seen once, with approximately 6.6% in the top ten. Sequencing was carried out using PBMCs. These receptors originate from a woman aged 18 to 55 in good health.

The chain carries TRBV5-1 and TRBJ2-3, with D hard to call. This CDR3 region has 15 residues. Trimming took 0 bases from V and 0 from J, leaving 8 bases between them. From germline, CDR1 is SGHRS and CDR2 YFSETQ. The CDR3 sequence is CASSLALLSTDTQYF. CDR3 DNA sequence: TGCGCCAGCAGCTTGGCTCTCCTAAGCACAGATACGCAGTATTTT. The whole variable domain, filled in from reference TRBV5-1 and TRBJ2-3, reads KAGVTQTPRYLIKTRGQQVTLSCSPISGHRSVSWYQQTPGQGLQFLFEYFSETQRNKGNFPGRFSGRQFSNSRSEMNVSTLELGDSALYLCASSLALLSTDTQYFGPGTRLTVL.

This clonotype has only a few counts. This chain uses TRBV6-5 with TRBJ1-1; D uncertain. Germline loops: CDR1 MNHEY, CDR2 SVGAGI. Trimming stripped 2 bases from V and 5 bases from J, with 18 bases between. CDR3 length equals 16 residues. CDR3 loop: CASSYEGGFRLTEAFF. In DNA form, the CDR3 reads TGTGCCAGCAGTTACGAAGGAGGCTTCAGGCTGACTGAAGCTTTCTTT.

In this sample, this clonotype turned up a few times. This chain joins TRBV5-1 and TRBJ1-1; D is unclear. Germline lookup yields CDR1 SGHRS and CDR2 YFSETQ. Between the trimmed V and J ends, which lost 4 bases and 4 bases, there was a span of 14 bases. CDR3 length equals 14 residues. CDR3 DNA: TGCGCCAGCAGCGCAAACTTCGGGCGCACTGAAGCTTTCTTT. Translation: CASSANFGRTEAFF.

On this clonotype itself: The germline gene is not matched at one end of the junction; a read error may be the cause. The CDR3 DNA is TGTGCCAGCGGTGAAGGGCACCAACAGCCCCAGCATTTT. Its protein is CASGEGHQQPQHF. The chain employs TRBV2 and TRBJ1-5; D is ambiguous. The CDR3 contains 13 residues. Germline lookup yields CDR1 SNHLY and CDR2 FYNNEI. The complete variable domain, with remaining parts taken from reference TRBV2 and TRBJ1-5, reads EPEVTQTPSHQVTQMGQEVILRCVPISNHLYFYWYRQILGQKVEFLVSFYNNEISEKSEIFDDQFSVERPDGSNFTLKIRSTKLEDSAMYFCASGEGHQQPQHFGDGTRLSIL.

The J gene is TRBJ1-1, the V gene TRBV21-1; the tabulated D call, TRBD1, remains unverified against the DNA. TRBV21-1 is noted as a pseudogene. The CDR3 loop spans 15 amino acids. The CDR3 DNA sequence: TGTGCCAGCAGCAAAGGCCGGACAGATTTCAATGAAGCTTTCTTT. This codes for CASSKGRTDFNEAFF.

The table lists this clonotype with a few counts. The chain employs TRBV2 and TRBJ2-3; either TRBD1 or TRBD2 may supply D (5 bases each). V was pared by 4 bases and J by 2 bases, with 10 bases between. The CDR3 totals 14 residues. Per the germline V gene, CDR1 is SNHLY and CDR2 is FYNNEI. For the CDR3, the DNA is TGTGCCAGCAGTGTGAGGGGTATCACAGATACGCAGTATTTT. Amino acids: CASSVRGITDTQYF.

The chain recombines TRBV29-1 with TRBJ2-2; no definite D call. The CDR3 is made up of 14 amino acids. With 3 bases removed from V and 7 bases from J, the gap between germline ends came to 15 bases. The V gene's germline CDR1 is SQVTM and CDR2 ANQGSEA. CDR3 amino acids: CSVEVSPWIGELFF. CDR3 nucleotides: TGCAGCGTTGAGGTCAGCCCATGGATCGGGGAGCTGTTTTTT.

The chain combines TRBV6-2 or TRBV6-3 with TRBJ2-1, with no clear D. CDR1 and CDR2 (germline): MNHEY, SVGEGT. V lost 4 bases to trimming and J lost 2 bases, with 15 bases between them. The CDR3 totals 16 residues. The CDR3 DNA reads TGTGCCAGCAGTTCCAGGACCCCCTTGACCTACAATGAGCAGTTCTTC. As protein: CASSSRTPLTYNEQFF.

This clonotype was seen at least ten times. The chain carries TRBV6-2 or TRBV6-3 and TRBJ1-1; 8 nucleotides agree with TRBD1. The CDR3 is made up of 16 amino acids. V lost 6 bases, J lost 1 base, and 10 bases stayed unmatched. CDR1 is MNHEY, CDR2 SVGEGT, per germline. The chain's CDR3 is CASSSGQGRSNTEAFF. DNA for the CDR3: TGTGCCAGCAGCTCCGGACAGGGTCGATCGAACACTGAAGCTTTCTTT.

The chain couples TRBV6-2 or TRBV6-3 to TRBJ1-2; D is uncertain. The V end lost 0 bases, the J end lost 0 bases, and 11 bases lay between the germline ends. Per germline, CDR1 MNHEY and CDR2 SVGEGT. The CDR3 totals 16 residues. The CDR3 DNA reads as TGTGCCAGCAGTTACTCTAGGCAGCAAGCTAACTATGGCTACACCTTC. Protein sequence: CASSYSRQQANYGYTF.

This sequence joins TRBV6-1 and TRBJ2-3, with 9 bases identical to TRBD2. Germline CDR1 reads MNHNS; CDR2 reads SASEGT. J gave up 4 bases and V 8 bases, and 13 bases lay outside the gene matches. The length of the CDR3 is 16 residues. The CDR3 spells CASQKKSAGGPDTQYF. CDR3 nucleotides: TGTGCCAGCCAGAAGAAGTCGGCGGGGGGGCCAGATACGCAGTATTTT.

The genes are TRBV14 and TRBJ2-2; possible D gene TRBD1, 6 bases. V lost 3 bases and J 5 bases, leaving 10 bases between the germline ends. The CDR3 runs to 14 residues. Germline V lookup: CDR1 SGHDN, CDR2 FVKESK. CDR3 bases: TGTGCCAGCAGCCACCTCAGGGGAACCGGGGAGCTGTTTTTT. Amino acids: CASSHLRGTGELFF.

This chain links TRBV20-1 with TRBJ2-7; D gene ambiguous. The CDR3 runs 13 residues. The V and J ends lost 3 bases and 0 bases respectively, with 9 bases between them. Germline CDR1 DFQATT, CDR2 SNEGSKA (reference sequence). The CDR3 is CSASPGTSYEQYF. The CDR3 coding sequence is TGCAGTGCTAGTCCGGGTACCTCCTACGAGCAGTACTTC.

A word on this clonotype: The junction differs from germline at one of its ends, possibly a read error. This rearrangement joins TRBV5-6 to TRBJ2-5; D perhaps matches TRBD1 (5 bases). CDR1 is SGHDT, CDR2 YYEEEE, per germline. This CDR3 spans 13 amino acids. The CDR3: CASSLGTQGTQYF. The CDR3 DNA is TGTGCCAGCAGCTTGGGGACACAAGGGACCCAGTACTTC.

The count of this clonotype is one. J is TRBJ1-1 and V is TRBV20-1; maybe TRBD1 (6 bases). The ends were cut back, 3 bases at V and 3 bases at J, with 14 bases in the middle. This CDR3 comprises 14 residues. The germline CDR1 and CDR2 sequences are DFQATT and SNEGSKA (reference sequence). CDR3: CSASRGGPDTEAFF. Written as DNA, the CDR3 is TGCAGTGCTAGTAGGGGGGGGCCGGACACTGAAGCTTTCTTT.

This clonotype has ten or more counts. The gene calls are TRBV7-7 and TRBJ2-3, with 8 bases fitting TRBD2. The CDR3 has 15 residues. The J segment lost 2 bases and the V segment lost 1 base, leaving 2 bases of the junction unmatched. CDR1 is SSHAT and CDR2 is FNYEAQ in the germline V gene (reference sequence). The CDR3 sequence: CASSLGLATTDTQYF. The CDR3 DNA follows: TGTGCCAGCAGCTTAGGACTAGCGACCACAGATACGCAGTATTTT.

The chain carries TRBV6-1 and TRBJ1-1, with a possible D match to TRBD1 (5 bases). Germline V gene sequence: CDR1 MNHNS, CDR2 SASEGT. Trimming took 7 bases from V and 4 from J, leaving 13 bases between them. CDR3 length: 13 residues. CDR3: CASTLGDGTEAFF. The DNA for the CDR3 is TGTGCCAGCACCCTGGGGGATGGCACTGAAGCTTTCTTT.

In this sample, this clonotype turned up many times. This chain links TRBV20-1 with TRBJ1-1; possible D gene TRBD1, 6 bases. This CDR3 is built from 15 residues. Trimming removed 3 bases at V and 0 bases at J, with 14 bases between. Germline CDR1 reads DFQATT; CDR2 reads SNEGSKA (reference sequence). The CDR3 sequence: CSARVGGFVNTEAFF. In DNA form, the CDR3 reads TGCAGTGCTAGGGTAGGGGGGTTCGTGAACACTGAAGCTTTCTTT.

This clonotype occurred a few times. The rearrangement uses TRBV29-1 and TRBJ2-7; D is perhaps TRBD2 (5 bases). Germline lookup yields CDR1 SQVTM and CDR2 ANQGSEA. The CDR3 extends over 10 amino acids. Trimming shortened V by 4 bases and J by 5 bases, and 6 bases separated the two germline ends. DNA for the CDR3: TGCAGCGTTGCCGGGGACGAGCAGTACTTC. Protein sequence: CSVAGDEQYF.

V and J are TRBV30 and TRBJ1-2; D call uncertain. CDR1 is GTSNPN and CDR2 is SVGIG in the germline V gene (reference sequence). CDR3 length: 10 residues. Trimming took off 4 bases at V and 8 bases at J, with 8 bases between the two ends. CDR3 DNA sequence: TGTGCCTGGATTGGAGGCGGCTACACCTTC. This translates into CAWIGGGYTF.

This chain connects TRBV5-6 to TRBJ2-1; 10 bases are a match to TRBD2. Trimming cost V 5 bases and J 7 bases; bases outside gene matches: 6. This CDR3 spans 14 amino acids. Germline values: CDR1 SGHDT, CDR2 YYEEEE. As DNA, the CDR3 is TGTGCCAGCAGGAAACGAGCGGGAGGGAATGAGCAGTTCTTC. Encoded protein: CASRKRAGGNEQFF.

This clonotype showed up many times. This chain uses TRBV29-1 with TRBJ1-1; no definite D call. The germline V and J ends were trimmed by 3 bases and 12 bases, with 11 bases remaining between them. The length of the CDR3 is 10 residues. Germline V CDR1 and CDR2: SQVTM, ANQGSEA. CDR3 bases: TGCAGCGTTGATTACCCTTCGACTTTCTTT. Its translation: CSVDYPSTFF.

This chain connects TRBV5-4 to TRBJ2-2, with TRBD1 matching over 8 bases. V lost 2 bases to trimming and J lost 1 base; unmatched junction nucleotides: 7. The CDR3 length is 17 residues. Looked up from germline, CDR1 is SGHNT and CDR2 is YYREEE (reference sequence). The CDR3 DNA is TGTGCCAGCAGCTTTCTACTGACAGGGGAGAACACCGGGGAGCTGTTTTTT. Protein product: CASSFLLTGENTGELFF. Variable domain in full (rest from reference TRBV5-4 and TRBJ2-2): ETGVTQSPTHLIKTRGQQVTLRCSSQSGHNTVSWYQQALGQGPQFIFQYYREEENGRGNFPPRFSGLQFPNYSSELNVNALELDDSALYLCASSFLLTGENTGELFFGEGSRLTVL.

This clonotype turned up a few times. The chain joins TRBV6-5 to TRBJ2-3; 11 bases agree with TRBD1. After removal of 5 bases from V and 3 bases from J, the junction contained 4 bases not matched to a gene. CDR3 size: 15 residues. Germline V CDR1 and CDR2: MNHEY, SVGAGI. The CDR3 region has the DNA TGTGCCAGCAGTCGGACAGGGGGCATGACAGATACGCAGTATTTT. Residues: CASSRTGGMTDTQYF.